A selection of T cell receptor beta chains follows, all from one sample in a study of blood T cell repertoires in COVID-19. The table came from immunoSEQ multiplex PCR; TCRdb's copy has only in-frame clones and leaves some out. The sample shows 75,000 to 85,000 clones, about 88% of them seen only once. The specimen sequenced was peripheral blood. The receptors come from a human donor in a cohort sampled during active COVID-19. CDR3s include the opening cysteine and the closing phenylalanine or tryptophan. A D gene is named only where the DNA matches it firmly. Only part of the rows carry a size: once, few, many, or a class if the clone is expanded.

V gene: TRBV27; clone size: NA; D gene: TRBD2; J gene: TRBJ2-7; CDR3 DNA: TGTGCCAGCAGTTTATCCGAGCTAGCGGGCGCCCACGAGCAGTACTTC; CDR3 protein: CASSLSELAGAHEQYF
V gene: TRBV5-1; clone size: NA; D gene: TRBD1; J gene: TRBJ2-2; CDR3 DNA: TGCGCCAGCAGCCGACAGGGAGTAAATGACGGGGAGCTGTTTTTT; CDR3 protein: CASSRQGVNDGELFF
V gene: TRBV20-1; clone size: NA; D gene: TRBD1; J gene: TRBJ1-2; CDR3 DNA: TGCAGTGCTAGTTCCCCAGGGGGCGTGGGTGGCTACACCTTC; CDR3 protein: CSASSPGGVGGYTF
V gene: TRBV5-1; clone size: NA; D gene: NA; J gene: TRBJ2-2; CDR3 DNA: TGCGCCAGCAGCCCGGACTTCATCGGGGGGGAGCTGTTTTTT; CDR3 protein: CASSPDFIGGELFF
V gene: TRBV11-2; clone size: NA; D gene: NA; J gene: TRBJ2-1; CDR3 DNA: TGTGCCAGCAGCTTAGATCTAAGTCGGGAGAGCGCCTACAATGAGCAGTTCTTC; CDR3 protein: CASSLDLSRESAYNEQFF
V gene: TRBV14; clone size: NA; D gene: NA; J gene: TRBJ2-1; CDR3 DNA: TGTGCCAGCAGCCAATACCTAGGCAGGGACAATGAGCAGTTCTTC; CDR3 protein: CASSQYLGRDNEQFF
V gene: TRBV3-1/TRBV3-2; clone size: NA; D gene: NA; J gene: TRBJ2-7; CDR3 DNA: TGTGCCAGCAGCCCCCGGCGGCAGTCCTACGAGCAGTACTTC; CDR3 protein: CASSPRRQSYEQYF
V gene: TRBV5-1; clone size: many; D gene: TRBD2; J gene: TRBJ2-2; CDR3 DNA: TGCGCCAGCAGACCAGGAGATGGACTAGCGGGAGCGGGGGAGCTGTTTTTT; CDR3 protein: CASRPGDGLAGAGELFF
V gene: TRBV28; clone size: NA; D gene: NA; J gene: TRBJ2-5; CDR3 DNA: TGTGCCAGCAGCACTAGAGGAGCCGGCCAAGAGACCCAGTACTTC; CDR3 protein: CASSTRGAGQETQYF
V gene: TRBV6-1; clone size: NA; D gene: NA; J gene: TRBJ2-2; CDR3 DNA: TGTGCCAGCAGTGAAGCTCAGGGATCGAGGGAGCTGTTTTTT; CDR3 protein: CASSEAQGSRELFF
V gene: TRBV15; clone size: NA; D gene: NA; J gene: TRBJ2-5; CDR3 DNA: TGTGCCACCAGCATCGGCGGGCGAGTGTACCAAGAGACCCAGTACTTC; CDR3 protein: CATSIGGRVYQETQYF
V gene: TRBV7-9; clone size: NA; D gene: NA; J gene: TRBJ1-4; CDR3 DNA: TGTGCCAGCACTCGTGGGGCAGGGAATGAAAAACTGTTTTTT; CDR3 protein: CASTRGAGNEKLFF
V gene: TRBV27; clone size: NA; D gene: NA; J gene: TRBJ1-5; CDR3 DNA: TGTGCCAGCAGTTTATTGGCAGGTTCTTATAGCAATCAGCCCCAGCATTTT; CDR3 protein: CASSLLAGSYSNQPQHF